The sequence of this TCR beta chain was determined in a study of Ad26.COV2.S vaccination and SARS-CoV-2 variants. Treatment: 15 to 20 received Ad26.COV2.S at low or high dose, single or two shots; 5 received placebo; per-sample allocation not given. The study sampled participants on day 63 after the first vaccine or placebo injection. Germline CDR1 SGHKS, CDR2 YYEKEE (reference sequence). Trimming cost V 7 bases and J 6 bases, with 15 bases left between them. This CDR3 has 13 amino acids. Only in-frame clones appear in the TCRdb table, and some are missing; sequencing was by immunoSEQ multiplex PCR. The data show roughly 270,000 clones, 87% seen once.

V gene TRBV5-5 combines with J gene TRBJ2-3; maybe TRBD1 (6 bases). Sequenced here: peripheral blood, sampled in a trial of Ad26.COV2.S vaccine versus placebo. The clonotype was recovered from a person between 18 and 65 years old who received the Ad26.COV2.S COVID-19 vaccine or a placebo. CDR3 in DNA: TGTGCCAGCGAGGGGGACCTGGGGGATACGCAGTATTTT. It specifies CASEGDLGDTQYF.